This entry lists 26 T cell receptor beta chains sequenced from one sample in a study of cytomegalovirus exposure and HLA in healthy donors. 13 Jbeta primers and 60 Vbeta primers were used for the PCR. Libraries were prepared by immunoSEQ multiplex PCR; TCRdb keeps only in-frame clonotypes and omits some of them. The table records some 140,000 clones, around three quarters of them present only once. The sample consisted of PBMCs. These receptors came from a man younger than 35 in good health and CMV-seronegative.

The V call is TRBV29-1, the J call TRBJ2-2, with 8 bases identical to TRBD1. V lost 2 bases to trimming and J lost 1 base; unmatched junction nucleotides: 9. This CDR3 region has 17 residues. Germline V lookup: CDR1 SQVTM, CDR2 ANQGSEA. As DNA, the CDR3 is TGCAGCGTTGAAAGTTCCCCCGGACAGGGGAACACCGGGGAGCTGTTTTTT. Amino acid sequence: CSVESSPGQGNTGELFF.

The chain links TRBV6-1 to TRBJ2-7; 9 nucleotides agree with TRBD1. Germline values: CDR1 MNHNS, CDR2 SASEGT. J gave up 3 bases and V 6 bases, and 3 bases lay outside the gene matches. The CDR3 is made up of 13 amino acids. The CDR3 region has the DNA TGTGCCAGCAGCCGGGACAGGGACTACGAGCAGTACTTC. Residues: CASSRDRDYEQYF.

This clone was counted a single time. The chain is built from TRBV7-8 and TRBJ2-4; D is possibly TRBD1 (6 bases). The CDR3 loop spans 16 amino acids. V was cut by 1 base and J by 7 bases, with 17 bases left in between. Germline loops: CDR1 SGHVS, CDR2 FQNEAQ. This chain's CDR3 is CASSLGAGALVNIQYF. The CDR3 DNA reads as TGTGCCAGCAGCTTAGGAGCAGGGGCGTTGGTTAACATTCAGTACTTC.

The chain joins TRBV15 to TRBJ1-5; D may be TRBD1 (5 bases). The CDR3 is made up of 15 amino acids. V was pared by 8 bases and J by 4 bases, with 18 bases between. Germline V lookup: CDR1 LNHNV, CDR2 YYDKDF (reference sequence). The CDR3 reads CATHGSGNINQPQHF. CDR3 nucleotide sequence: TGTGCCACCCATGGGTCAGGGAATATAAATCAGCCCCAGCATTTT.

The chain links TRBV12-5 to TRBJ2-7; 7 bases align to TRBD1. V was clipped by 1 base and J by 5 bases; unmatched bases: 2. The CDR3 has 13 residues. The germline V gene encodes CDR1 LGHNT and CDR2 FRNRAP. The CDR3 reads CASGLDTGDEQYF. The CDR3 coding sequence is TGTGCTAGTGGTTTGGATACAGGGGACGAGCAGTACTTC.

The chain links TRBV7-9 to TRBJ2-5; TRBD1 might be the D (6 bases). Trimming pared 5 bases from V and 4 bases from J, leaving 17 bases between. The CDR3 runs 15 residues. Germline values: CDR1 SEHNR, CDR2 FQNEAQ (reference sequence). This CDR3 reads CASSQPALDRETQYF. The CDR3, as DNA: TGTGCCAGCAGCCAACCTGCTCTGGACAGAGAGACCCAGTACTTC.

In regard to this clone: At one end the junction does not follow the germline gene, possibly because of a read error. The same CDR3 can be traced to other DNA sequences in this sample. The chain combines TRBV7-7 with TRBJ1-5, with 7 nucleotides matching TRBD1. The germline CDR1 and CDR2 sequences are SSHAT and FNYEAQ (reference sequence). This CDR3 has 16 amino acids. In DNA form, the CDR3 reads TGTGCTAGCAGCCTAAGGGGACAGCTAAGCAATCAGCCCCAGCATTTT. It encodes CASSLRGQLSNQPQHF.

This clone was counted a single time. CDR3 sequence: CAISDHRDRDVYSNQPQHF. Written as DNA, the CDR3 is TGTGCCATCAGTGACCACCGGGACAGGGACGTTTATAGCAATCAGCCCCAGCATTTT. This chain uses TRBV10-3 with TRBJ1-5; 9 bases fit TRBD1. Germline CDR1 ENHRY, CDR2 SYGVKD. V lost 3 bases to trimming and J lost 0 bases; unmatched junction nucleotides: 12. CDR3 length equals 19 residues.

This rearrangement joins TRBV7-9 to TRBJ1-2, with D possibly TRBD1 on 6 matching bases. Germline CDR1 SEHNR, CDR2 FQNEAQ (reference sequence). Trimming shortened V by 1 base and J by 2 bases, and 14 bases separated the two germline ends. This CDR3 spans 16 amino acids. For the CDR3, the DNA is TGTGCCAGCAGCTTAGGACAGGCGGGGGGAAACTATGGCTACACCTTC. Its translation is CASSLGQAGGNYGYTF.

The chain links TRBV9 to TRBJ1-3; perhaps TRBD1 as D (5 bases). V gave up 2 bases and J gave up 13 bases, with 25 bases separating them. CDR3 length equals 16 residues. CDR1 is SGDLS, CDR2 YYNGEE, per germline. This chain's CDR3 is CASSVVGGSFWIFIYF. CDR3 sequence (DNA): TGTGCCAGCAGCGTCGTCGGGGGTTCCTTTTGGATTTTTATATATTTT.

V is TRBV4-1 and J is TRBJ1-1; D ambiguous. The germline V gene encodes CDR1 MGHRA and CDR2 YSYEKL. V lost 4 bases, J lost 6 bases, and 18 bases lay in between. The CDR3 length is 15 residues. Here the CDR3 DNA reads TGCGCCAGCAGCCTAACTTGGGGAGGGATCGCTGAAGCTTTCTTT. It translates to CASSLTWGGIAEAFF.

In nucleotides, the CDR3 is TGTGCCAGCAGCCCCCTCGGGGACAGCCTATACTATGGCTACACCTTC. It specifies CASSPLGDSLYYGYTF. V usage is TRBV7-8 and J usage is TRBJ1-2; 7 positions match TRBD1. V dropped 5 bases and J dropped 3; count of bases not matched to a gene: 12. Looked up from germline, CDR1 is SGHVS and CDR2 is FQNEAQ. CDR3 length: 16 residues.

V gene TRBV5-1 combines with J gene TRBJ2-1, with D possibly matching TRBD1 (5 bases). The germline V gene has CDR1 SGHRS and CDR2 YFSETQ. This CDR3 has 15 residues. Trimming removed 7 bases from V and 0 bases from J, with 14 bases in between. In nucleotides, the CDR3 is TGCGCCAGCCATCTTGACAGTATCTCCTACAATGAGCAGTTCTTC. Amino acids: CASHLDSISYNEQFF.

The chain couples TRBV15 to TRBJ2-5; D is ambiguous. The ends were cut back, 2 bases at V and 5 bases at J, with 15 bases in the middle. CDR1 LNHNV and CDR2 YYDKDF come from the germline V gene (reference sequence). This CDR3 comprises 15 residues. CDR3 bases: TGTGCCACCAGCAGAACTATCTCGAACATGGAGACCCAGTACTTC. The encoded protein is CATSRTISNMETQYF.

This clone was counted once. This rearrangement joins TRBV19 to TRBJ1-5; 8 bases align to TRBD1. The CDR3 contains 14 residues. V shed 8 bases and J 6 bases; nucleotides not matched to a gene: 9. CDR1 and CDR2 (germline): LNHDA, SQIVND (reference sequence). CDR3 sequence: CASERGQAAQPQHF. CDR3 bases: TGTGCCAGTGAACGGGGACAGGCGGCTCAGCCCCAGCATTTT.

This rearrangement joins TRBV6-1 to TRBJ2-2; a possible D gene is TRBD1 (5 bases). Germline V gives CDR1 MNHNS, CDR2 SASEGT. With 4 bases removed from V and 4 bases from J, the gap between germline ends came to 13 bases. CDR3 size: 15 residues. For the CDR3, the DNA is TGTGCCAGCAGTGTATCCAGGGAAAGCACCGGGGAGCTGTTTTTT. Amino acids: CASSVSRESTGELFF.

The chain recombines TRBV6-1 with TRBJ2-2; D is possibly TRBD1 (6 bases). The CDR3 is made up of 17 amino acids. V was shortened by 3 bases and J by 5 bases, with 19 bases between the two germline ends. CDR1 MNHNS and CDR2 SASEGT come from the germline V gene. In DNA form, the CDR3 reads TGTGCCAGCAGTGAGTCCGGCCGATGGGGGCGGACCGGGGAGCTGTTTTTT. It encodes CASSESGRWGRTGELFF.

This clone was seen a few times. The chain has TRBV18 and TRBJ1-1; the D gene is possibly TRBD1 (6 bases). Trimming removed 7 bases from V and 7 bases from J, with 16 bases in between. The CDR3 runs 13 residues. Germline V lookup: CDR1 KGHSH, CDR2 LQKENI. The CDR3 sequence: CASLNSGESEAFF. As DNA, the CDR3 is TGTGCCAGCTTAAATTCAGGGGAGAGTGAAGCTTTCTTT.

This clone was seen just once. The chain has TRBV7-2 and TRBJ1-4; 9 nucleotides match TRBD1. The germline V gene has CDR1 SGHTA and CDR2 FQGNSA. V trimming: 6 bases; J trimming: 6 bases; junction bases outside the gene matches: 8. The CDR3 totals 15 residues. The CDR3 sequence: CASRGPGQGYEKLFF. The CDR3 DNA is TGTGCCAGCAGGGGTCCGGGACAGGGTTATGAAAAACTGTTTTTT.

The chain couples TRBV29-1 to TRBJ2-3, with a possible D match to TRBD1 (6 bases). The CDR3 covers 15 residues. CDR1 is SQVTM, CDR2 ANQGSEA, per germline. Trimming cost V 1 base and J 1 base, with 12 bases left between them. CDR3 DNA: TGCAGCGTTGAAGTCTCAGGGGTGCGCACAGATACGCAGTATTTT. This encodes CSVEVSGVRTDTQYF.

The chain recombines TRBV30 with TRBJ2-2; 10 bases fit TRBD2. This CDR3 spans 14 amino acids. V shed 7 bases, J shed 1 base, and the junction held 3 bases outside the gene matches. From germline, CDR1 is GTSNPN and CDR2 SVGIG (reference sequence). The chain's CDR3 is CAFRLAGNTGELFF. In DNA, the CDR3 is TGTGCCTTCCGACTAGCGGGGAACACCGGGGAGCTGTTTTTT.

V gene TRBV21-1 combines with J gene TRBJ1-5; no check of the table's D call, TRBD1, against the DNA was made. TRBV21-1 is a pseudogene segment. This CDR3 is 16 amino acids long. CDR3 DNA sequence: TGTGCCAGCAAACCCGACAGGGAGGAGACCAATCAGCCCCAGCATTTT. This codes for CASKPDREETNQPQHF.

The chain carries TRBV7-3 and TRBJ1-1, with D possibly TRBD1 on 6 matching bases. Germline CDR1 reads SGHTA; CDR2 reads FQGTGA. V shed 4 bases and J shed 1 base, with 13 bases lying between them. The CDR3 sequence is 15 residues long. In DNA, the CDR3 is TGTGCCAGCAGCTCCGGGACACTAACGAACACTGAAGCTTTCTTT. Residues: CASSSGTLTNTEAFF. The full variable domain, completed using reference TRBV7-3 and TRBJ1-1, is GAGVSQTPSNKVTEKGKYVELRCDPISGHTALYWYRQSLGQGPEFLIYFQGTGAADDSGLPNDRFFAVRPEGSVSTLKIQRTERGDSAVYLCASSSGTLTNTEAFFGQGTRLTVV.

The chain has TRBV9 and TRBJ2-1, with D perhaps TRBD1 (6 bases). The CDR3 contains 14 residues. Germline CDR1 SGDLS, CDR2 YYNGEE. V was clipped by 0 bases and J by 10 bases, with 14 bases between them. The CDR3 DNA is TGTGCCAGCAGCGTAGACAACAGGGTAGGGGAGCAGTTCTTC. It is translated as CASSVDNRVGEQFF.

J is TRBJ1-2 and V is TRBV27; TRBD1 aligns across 10 bases. The V segment lost 6 bases and the J segment 0 bases; nucleotides outside the gene matches: 10. There are 17 residues in the CDR3. Germline values: CDR1 MNHEY, CDR2 SMNVEV (reference sequence). The CDR3 coding sequence is TGTGCCAGCAGGGCCCGGGACAGGGGTTCTTCTAACTATGGCTACACCTTC. Protein: CASRARDRGSSNYGYTF.

The chain uses TRBV7-9 and TRBJ2-2; maybe TRBD1 (5 bases). The length of the CDR3 is 15 residues. V was shortened by 1 base and J by 3 bases, with 9 bases between the two germline ends. Germline assignment: CDR1 SEHNR and CDR2 FQNEAQ (reference sequence). The CDR3 reads CASSLGQPDTGELFF. The CDR3, as DNA: TGTGCCAGCAGCTTAGGACAGCCTGACACCGGGGAGCTGTTTTTT.